These 25 T cell receptor beta chains share one sample of origin, sequenced in a study of identical twins. TCRdb processed the 5' RACE reads anew with MiXCR; each CDR3 protein has one entry. The sample lists more than 1.5 million distinct CDR3 sequences; about 32% were seen once. The specimen sequenced was cord blood. These receptors originate from a newborn girl in good health.

Many counts were recorded for this clonotype. V usage is TRBV5-4 and J usage is TRBJ2-3; 7 nucleotides line up with TRBD2. This CDR3 region has 15 residues. Per the germline V gene, CDR1 is SGHNT and CDR2 is YYREEE (reference sequence). V shed 4 bases and J 0 bases; nucleotides not matched to a gene: 5. Here the CDR3 DNA reads TGTGCCAGCAGCCTCGGACTAGAGAGCACAGATACGCAGTATTTT. Translated, it gives CASSLGLESTDTQYF.

V usage is TRBV25-1 and J usage is TRBJ2-7; 9 bases line up with TRBD1. Germline CDR1 is MGHDK and CDR2 is SYGVNS. Trimming took 1 base from V and 3 from J; bases not matched to a gene: 4. CDR3 length equals 15 residues. This CDR3 is CASSEFGTGIYEQYF. For the CDR3, the DNA is TGTGCCAGCAGTGAATTCGGGACAGGGATCTACGAGCAGTACTTC.

The chain combines TRBV21-1 with TRBJ2-7; TRBD1, the D gene given by the table, was not confirmed from the DNA. TRBV21-1 is annotated as a pseudogene. The CDR3 consists of 15 residues. CDR3 DNA sequence: TGTGCCAGCAGCAATCAGGGGACAGGGGACTACGAGCAGTACTTC. Amino acids: CASSNQGTGDYEQYF.

Only a few counts were recorded for this clonotype. The chain employs TRBV20-1 and TRBJ2-1; 9 nucleotides match TRBD2. CDR1 and CDR2 from the germline V gene are DFQATT and SNEGSKA (reference sequence). There are 17 residues in the CDR3. J was trimmed by 3 bases and V by 1 base; bases with no gene match: 10. The CDR3 is CSARVNGGRDDYNEQFF. The CDR3 region has the DNA TGCAGTGCTAGAGTGAACGGCGGGAGGGATGACTACAATGAGCAGTTCTTC.

This clonotype was found many times. The gene calls are TRBV12-5 and TRBJ2-3; D remains ambiguous. V lost 2 bases and J 1 base, leaving 4 bases between the germline ends. The CDR3 covers 13 residues. Germline V gives CDR1 LGHNT, CDR2 FRNRAP. CDR3 residues: CASGLSGTDTQYF. For the CDR3, the DNA is TGTGCTAGTGGTTTGAGCGGCACAGATACGCAGTATTTT.

Points on this clonotype: An end of the junction differs from the germline gene, which may be a read error. This sequence joins TRBV7-9 and TRBJ1-3, with D tentatively TRBD1 (6 bases). The CDR3 has 16 residues. The germline gives CDR1 SEHNR, CDR2 FQNEAQ (reference sequence). CDR3 loop: CASSSIRDNSGNTTYF. The CDR3 nucleotides are TGTGCCAGCAGCTCGATCCGGGACAACTCTGGAAACACCACATATTTT. Based on the CDR3 plus reference TRBV7-9 and TRBJ1-3, the full variable domain is DTGVSQNPRHKITKRGQNVTFRCDPISEHNRLYWYRQTLGQGPEFLTYFQNEAQLEKSRLLSDRFSAERPKGSFSTLEIQRTEQGDSAMYLCASSSIRDNSGNTTYFGEGSWLTVV.

This clonotype has a handful of counts. The V and J genes are TRBV12-3 or TRBV12-4 and TRBJ2-3; no firm D call. Deletions cut 3 bases from V and 4 bases from J, with 14 bases between. CDR3 size: 15 residues. CDR3 coding DNA: TGTGCCAGCAGTTTGAACAATATTCCCGCAGATACGCAGTATTTT. Translated, it gives CASSLNNIPADTQYF.

The chain joins TRBV5-1 to TRBJ2-6; perhaps TRBD1 as D (6 bases). The CDR3 runs 17 residues. Trimming shortened V by 2 bases and J by 0 bases, and 12 bases separated the two germline ends. CDR1 is SGHRS, CDR2 YFSETQ, per germline. CDR3 loop: CASSLGTRSSGANVLTF. The DNA for the CDR3 is TGCGCCAGCAGCTTAGGGACACGGAGCTCTGGGGCCAACGTCCTGACTTTC.

The chain combines TRBV10-3 with TRBJ2-7, with D tentatively TRBD1 (5 bases). The germline V gene has CDR1 ENHRY and CDR2 SYGVKD. The germline V and J ends were trimmed by 0 bases and 2 bases, with 14 bases remaining between them. CDR3 length equals 16 residues. The CDR3 DNA sequence: TGTGCCATCAGTGAGTCGGATGGCAGGGCCCCCTACGAGCAGTACTTC. It encodes CAISESDGRAPYEQYF.

The chain's CDR3 is CATLPTGVYGYTF. In nucleotides, the CDR3 is TGTGCCACCCTACCAACAGGGGTCTATGGCTACACCTTC. The genes are TRBV10-3 and TRBJ1-2, with 7 bases aligning to TRBD1. Losses at the gene ends were 10 bases for V and 4 bases for J; bases not matched to a gene: 9. Germline values: CDR1 ENHRY, CDR2 SYGVKD. This CDR3 contains 13 residues.

CDR3 in amino acids: CASSLLPGYTF. CDR3 in DNA: TGTGCCAGCAGTTTACTACCCGGCTACACCTTC. The chain has TRBV28 and TRBJ1-2; D remains unclear. The CDR3 loop spans 11 amino acids. Trimming pared 2 bases from V and 8 bases from J, leaving 6 bases between. Germline loops: CDR1 MDHEN, CDR2 SYDVKM.

This clonotype was counted at least ten times. The chain is built from TRBV5-4 and TRBJ2-5; TRBD2 aligns across 10 bases. Germline V CDR1 and CDR2: SGHNT, YYREEE (reference sequence). V gave up 5 bases and J gave up 1 base; unmatched junction bases: 5. The CDR3 has 15 residues. In nucleotides, the CDR3 is TGTGCCAGCAGTTTGAGGACTAGCGGCCAAGAGACCCAGTACTTC. Residues: CASSLRTSGQETQYF.

V gene TRBV6-4 combines with J gene TRBJ1-2; tentative D call: TRBD1 (6 bases). Trimming took 2 bases from V and 8 from J, leaving 12 bases between them. The CDR3 length is 13 residues. CDR1 and CDR2 (germline): MRHNA, SNTAGT. The chain's CDR3 is CASSDGGRDGYTF. The CDR3 nucleotides are TGTGCCAGCAGTGACGGGGGCAGGGACGGCTACACCTTC.

This clonotype was counted only a few times. The chain uses TRBV4-1 and TRBJ2-4, with TRBD2 as a possible D gene (7 bases). CDR1 MGHRA and CDR2 YSYEKL come from the germline V gene. The CDR3 has 19 amino acids. The V gene lost 0 bases and the J gene lost 0 bases, with 18 bases spanning the gap. This chain's CDR3 is CASSQERGRGGLAKNIQYF. Written as DNA, the CDR3 is TGCGCCAGCAGCCAAGAGCGCGGGAGAGGGGGGTTAGCCAAAAACATTCAGTACTTC.

This chain joins TRBV4-2 and TRBJ2-3, with 7 bases matching TRBD2. CDR3 length equals 16 residues. Per germline, CDR1 LGHNA and CDR2 YNFKEQ. The junction had 9 bases not matched to a gene; V was cut back by 4 bases and J by 2 bases. This CDR3 is CASSRRSGALTDTQYF. The CDR3 nucleotides read TGTGCCAGCAGCCGGAGAAGCGGGGCCCTCACAGATACGCAGTATTTT.

The sample holds a few counts of this clonotype. The V call is TRBV29-1, the J call TRBJ2-7; weak D call: TRBD1 (6 bases). The ends were cut back, 4 bases at V and 2 bases at J, with 15 bases in the middle. Per the germline V gene, CDR1 is SQVTM and CDR2 is ANQGSEA. The CDR3 covers 14 residues. The CDR3 DNA reads TGCAGCGTTGGGGTCGGACAGTCAGCCTACGAGCAGTACTTC. This codes for CSVGVGQSAYEQYF.

V usage is TRBV7-9 and J usage is TRBJ2-2, with D possibly TRBD2 on 5 matching bases. There are 13 residues in the CDR3. Trimming stripped 5 bases from V and 7 bases from J, with 11 bases between. The germline gives CDR1 SEHNR, CDR2 FQNEAQ (reference sequence). This chain's CDR3 is CASSLGVGGELFF. CDR3 sequence (DNA): TGTGCCAGCAGCCTCGGGGTTGGCGGGGAGCTGTTTTTT.

The chain has TRBV18 and TRBJ1-2, with TRBD1 matching over 7 bases. The CDR3 covers 13 residues. Looked up from germline, CDR1 is KGHSH and CDR2 is LQKENI. After removal of 3 bases from V and 6 bases from J, the junction contained 4 bases not matched to a gene. CDR3 sequence (DNA): TGTGCCAGCTCACCTCTCGGGACAGATGGCTACACCTTC. It encodes CASSPLGTDGYTF.

This clonotype has more than one count but fewer than ten. The rearrangement joins TRBV20-1 to TRBJ2-1; the D gene is possibly TRBD2 (6 bases). This CDR3 contains 12 residues. V was trimmed by 3 bases and J by 12 bases, leaving 15 bases between them. Germline V gene lookup returns CDR1 DFQATT and CDR2 SNEGSKA (reference sequence). DNA of the CDR3: TGCAGTGCTAGCCGGGACTCAAAGCGGCAGTTCTTC. It is translated as CSASRDSKRQFF.

This clonotype was observed a handful of times. The V and J genes are TRBV28 and TRBJ2-7; TRBD2 might be the D (5 bases). Trimming removed 8 bases at V and 3 bases at J, with 14 bases between. The germline gives CDR1 MDHEN, CDR2 SYDVKM. The CDR3 has 13 amino acids. As DNA, the CDR3 is TGTGCCAGCGATCGAAGAGGGAACTACGAGCAGTACTTC. Encoded protein: CASDRRGNYEQYF.

This chain joins TRBV6-6 and TRBJ1-5; D is unresolved. The DNA end is a closer match to TRBJ2-3, so the J assignment may be wrong. Per the germline V gene, CDR1 is MNHNY and CDR2 is SVGAGI (reference sequence). The CDR3 has 13 residues. The CDR3 nucleotides read TGTGCCAGCAGTTCATACTCAGGTCAGCCCCAGTATTTT. It encodes CASSSYSGQPQYF.

The genes are TRBV20-1 and TRBJ1-6, with 7 bases matching TRBD1. Germline trimming cut 0 bases from V and 6 bases from J; bases unmatched to any gene: 8. Germline V gives CDR1 DFQATT, CDR2 SNEGSKA (reference sequence). This CDR3 spans 16 amino acids. The CDR3 spells CSAREWETGTNSPLHF. The CDR3, as DNA: TGCAGTGCTAGAGAGTGGGAGACAGGGACTAATTCACCCCTCCACTTT.

Only a few counts were recorded for this clonotype. This sequence joins TRBV6-2 or TRBV6-3 and TRBJ2-3, with TRBD2 as a possible D gene (6 bases). The V gene lost 4 bases and the J gene lost 0 bases, with 11 bases spanning the gap. Germline CDR1 reads MNHEY; CDR2 reads SVGEGT. This CDR3 comprises 15 residues. CDR3: CASSSRSGSTDTQYF. For the CDR3, the DNA is TGTGCCAGCAGTTCACGAAGCGGGAGCACAGATACGCAGTATTTT.

The rearrangement links TRBV12-3 or TRBV12-4 to TRBJ1-5; D remains unclear. V lost 0 bases and J lost 7, with 16 bases in between. This CDR3 has 16 residues. CDR3 region: CASSLANRAGKQPQHF. The CDR3 nucleotides read TGTGCCAGCAGTTTAGCCAATCGGGCAGGAAAACAGCCCCAGCATTTT.

This clonotype was recorded only once. CDR3: CASSISGKGYSNQPQHF. CDR3 nucleotide sequence: TGTGCCAGTAGTATTTCGGGGAAAGGATATAGCAATCAGCCCCAGCATTTT. The chain recombines TRBV19 with TRBJ1-5; no clear D. V shed 3 bases and J shed 0 bases, with 15 bases lying between them. The CDR3 length is 17 residues. Germline V gives CDR1 LNHDA, CDR2 SQIVND (reference sequence).